The 2 T cell receptor beta chains reported below all come from one sample, sequenced in a study of T cell responses to AZD1222 COVID-19 vaccine (dated by TCRdb to the early 2020s). The method was the immunoSEQ multiplex PCR assay. The source is immuneACCESS, and TCRdb retained only in-frame sequences with V and J called. Part of the clones is not carried over; for the studies checked, unresolved V genes explain less than half of this, and the remainder is unexplained. Here the sample has tens of thousands of clones; roughly 90% occur a single time. Jointly, the top ten make up about a fifth of the sample. This specimen's time point label, per the study, means: baseline before first vaccination. Sequences were derived from peripheral blood, sampled on day 0 of AZD1222 vaccination. Receptors were obtained from an adult in good health.

This chain joins TRBV4-3 and TRBJ1-4, with a weak D call TRBD1 (6 bases). Germline V gene data show CDR1 as LGHNA and CDR2 as YSLEER. CDR3 length equals 16 residues. The V end lost 4 bases, the J end lost 2 bases, and 14 bases lay between the germline ends. In DNA, the CDR3 is TGCGCCAGCAGCCTTTGGGGGCAGGCGACTAATGAAAAACTGTTTTTT. Translated, it gives CASSLWGQATNEKLFF.

CDR3 sequence reads: CSVAPGDYEQYF. The CDR3 DNA reads as TGCAGCGTTGCTCCCGGGGATTACGAGCAGTACTTC. The V call is TRBV29-1, the J call TRBJ2-7; D is perhaps TRBD2 (5 bases). Trimming removed 4 bases from V and 4 bases from J, with 11 bases in between. Per the germline V gene, CDR1 is SQVTM and CDR2 is ANQGSEA. The CDR3 is made up of 12 amino acids.